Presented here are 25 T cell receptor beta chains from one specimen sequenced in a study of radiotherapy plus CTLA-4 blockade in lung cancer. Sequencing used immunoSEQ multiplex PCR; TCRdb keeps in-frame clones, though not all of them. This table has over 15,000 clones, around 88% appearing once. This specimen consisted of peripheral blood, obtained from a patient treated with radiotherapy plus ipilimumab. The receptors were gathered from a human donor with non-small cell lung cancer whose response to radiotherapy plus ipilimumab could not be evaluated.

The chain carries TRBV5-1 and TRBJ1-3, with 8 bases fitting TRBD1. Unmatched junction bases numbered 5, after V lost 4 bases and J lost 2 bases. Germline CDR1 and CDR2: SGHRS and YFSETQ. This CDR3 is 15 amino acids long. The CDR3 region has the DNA TGCGCCAGCAGCCTGCAGGACAGGGCTGGAAACACCATATATTTT. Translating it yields CASSLQDRAGNTIYF.

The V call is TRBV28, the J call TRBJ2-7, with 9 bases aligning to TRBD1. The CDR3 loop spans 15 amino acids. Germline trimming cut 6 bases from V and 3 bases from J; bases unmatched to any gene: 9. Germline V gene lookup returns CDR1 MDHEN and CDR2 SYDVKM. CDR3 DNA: TGTGCCAGCAGGTTCGGGACAGGGTCCTTCTACGAGCAGTACTTC. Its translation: CASRFGTGSFYEQYF.

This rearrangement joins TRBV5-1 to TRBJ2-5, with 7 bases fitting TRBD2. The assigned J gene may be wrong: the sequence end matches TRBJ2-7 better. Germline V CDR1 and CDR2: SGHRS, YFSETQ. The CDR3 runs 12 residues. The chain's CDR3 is CASSSGLFEQYF. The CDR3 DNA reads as TGCGCCAGCAGCTCGGGACTATTCGAGCAGTACTTC.

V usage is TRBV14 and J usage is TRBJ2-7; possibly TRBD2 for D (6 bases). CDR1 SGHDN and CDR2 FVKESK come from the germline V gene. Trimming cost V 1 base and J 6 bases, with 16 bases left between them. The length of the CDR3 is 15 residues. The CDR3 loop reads CASSQGGGAFREQYF. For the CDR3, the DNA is TGTGCCAGCAGCCAAGGTGGAGGGGCTTTTCGCGAGCAGTACTTC.

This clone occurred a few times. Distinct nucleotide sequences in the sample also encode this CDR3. CDR3 region: CASSFRDRGGEQYF. CDR3 sequence (DNA): TGTGCCAGCAGTTTCAGGGACAGGGGGGGAGAGCAGTACTTC. This chain links TRBV27 with TRBJ2-7; 11 bases align to TRBD1. Germline V gene data show CDR1 as MNHEY and CDR2 as SMNVEV (reference sequence). The CDR3 covers 14 residues. V was clipped by 3 bases and J by 7 bases; unmatched bases: 5.

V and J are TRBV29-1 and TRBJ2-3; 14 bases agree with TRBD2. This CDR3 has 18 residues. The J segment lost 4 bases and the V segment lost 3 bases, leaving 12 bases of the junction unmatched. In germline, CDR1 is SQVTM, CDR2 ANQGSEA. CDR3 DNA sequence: TGCAGCGTTGATCCTTGGGGGGGGACTAGCGGGAGATCAGATACGCAGTATTTT. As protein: CSVDPWGGTSGRSDTQYF.

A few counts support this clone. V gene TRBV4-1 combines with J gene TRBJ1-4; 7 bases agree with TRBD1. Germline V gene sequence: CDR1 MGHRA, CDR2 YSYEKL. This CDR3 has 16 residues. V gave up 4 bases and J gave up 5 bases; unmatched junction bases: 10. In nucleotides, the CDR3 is TGCGCCAGCAGCCGCTCCGGACAGGCCGCAAATGAAAAACTGTTTTTT. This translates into CASSRSGQAANEKLFF.

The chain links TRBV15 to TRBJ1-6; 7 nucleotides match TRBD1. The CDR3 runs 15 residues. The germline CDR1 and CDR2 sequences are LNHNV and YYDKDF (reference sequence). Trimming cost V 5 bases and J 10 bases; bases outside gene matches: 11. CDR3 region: CATSENRGVGSPLHF. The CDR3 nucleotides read TGTGCCACCAGCGAAAACAGGGGAGTGGGGTCACCCCTCCACTTT.

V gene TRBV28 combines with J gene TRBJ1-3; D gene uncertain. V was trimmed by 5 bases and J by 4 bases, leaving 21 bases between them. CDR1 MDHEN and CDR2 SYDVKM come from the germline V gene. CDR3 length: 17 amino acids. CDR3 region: CASSPGFRVPRGNTIYF. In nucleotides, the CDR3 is TGTGCCAGCAGTCCGGGGTTCCGGGTCCCACGGGGAAACACCATATATTTT.

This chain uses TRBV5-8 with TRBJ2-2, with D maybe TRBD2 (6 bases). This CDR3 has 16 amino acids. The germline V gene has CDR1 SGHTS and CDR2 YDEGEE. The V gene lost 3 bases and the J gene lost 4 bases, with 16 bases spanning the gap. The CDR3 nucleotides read TGTGCCAGCAGCTCCCCCGGGGGAAGGGGCACCGGGGAGCTGTTTTTT. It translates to CASSSPGGRGTGELFF.

CDR3 sequence (DNA): TGTGCCAGTACCCAATCGTCCGGGACAGGGGGCGCATCTGGAAACACCATATATTTT. This gives the protein CASTQSSGTGGASGNTIYF. This chain joins TRBV19 and TRBJ1-3, with 12 nucleotides matching TRBD1. V shed 7 bases and J 1 base; nucleotides not matched to a gene: 14. The CDR3 sequence is 19 residues long. Germline V lookup: CDR1 LNHDA, CDR2 SQIVND (reference sequence).

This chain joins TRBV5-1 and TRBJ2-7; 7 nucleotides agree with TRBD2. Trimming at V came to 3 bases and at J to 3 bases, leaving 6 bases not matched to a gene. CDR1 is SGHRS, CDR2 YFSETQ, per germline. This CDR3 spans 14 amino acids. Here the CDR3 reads CASSYGPGGYEQYF. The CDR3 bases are TGCGCCAGCAGCTACGGGCCGGGAGGCTACGAGCAGTACTTC.

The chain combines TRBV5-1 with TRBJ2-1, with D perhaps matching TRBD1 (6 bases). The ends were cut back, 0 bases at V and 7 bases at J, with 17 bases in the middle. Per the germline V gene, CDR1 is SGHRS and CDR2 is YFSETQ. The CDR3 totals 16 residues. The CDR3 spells CASSLAGVGGSNEQFF. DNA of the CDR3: TGCGCCAGCAGCTTGGCAGGGGTTGGAGGTAGTAATGAGCAGTTCTTC.

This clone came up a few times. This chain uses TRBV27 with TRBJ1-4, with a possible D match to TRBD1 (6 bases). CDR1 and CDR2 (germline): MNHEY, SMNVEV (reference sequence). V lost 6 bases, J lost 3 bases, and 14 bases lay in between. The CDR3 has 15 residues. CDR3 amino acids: CASRVWGLANEKLFF. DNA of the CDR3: TGTGCCAGCAGGGTCTGGGGGCTGGCTAATGAAAAACTGTTTTTT.

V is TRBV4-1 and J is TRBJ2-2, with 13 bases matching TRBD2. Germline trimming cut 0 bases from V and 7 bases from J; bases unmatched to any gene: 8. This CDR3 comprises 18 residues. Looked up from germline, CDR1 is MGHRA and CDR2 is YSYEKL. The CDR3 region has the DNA TGCGCCAGCAGCCAAGATCGCGGACTAGCGGGAGCGGGCGGGGAGCTGTTTTTT. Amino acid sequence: CASSQDRGLAGAGGELFF.

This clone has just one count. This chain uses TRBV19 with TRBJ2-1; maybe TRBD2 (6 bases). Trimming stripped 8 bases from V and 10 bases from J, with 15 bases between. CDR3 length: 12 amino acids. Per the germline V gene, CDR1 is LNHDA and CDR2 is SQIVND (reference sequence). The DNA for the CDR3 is TGTGCCAGTGCCGCGAGGGAGGCAGAGCAGTTCTTC. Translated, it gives CASAAREAEQFF. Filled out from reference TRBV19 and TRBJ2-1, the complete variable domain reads DGGITQSPKYLFRKEGQNVTLSCEQNLNHDAMYWYRQDPGQGLRLIYYSQIVNDFQKGDIAEGYSVSREKKESFPLTVTSAQKNPTAFYLCASAAREAEQFFGPGTRLTVL.

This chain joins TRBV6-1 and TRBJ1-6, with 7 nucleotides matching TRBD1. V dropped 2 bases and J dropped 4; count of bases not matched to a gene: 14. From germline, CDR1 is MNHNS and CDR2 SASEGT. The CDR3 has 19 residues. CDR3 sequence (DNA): TGTGCCAGCAGTGAAAAGTCACAGGGGTCCCGGAGTTATAATTCACCCCTCCACTTT. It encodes CASSEKSQGSRSYNSPLHF.

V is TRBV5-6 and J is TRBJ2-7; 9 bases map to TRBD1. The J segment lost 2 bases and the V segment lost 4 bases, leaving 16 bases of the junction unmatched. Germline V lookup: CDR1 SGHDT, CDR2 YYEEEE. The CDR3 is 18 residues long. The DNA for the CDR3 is TGTGCCAGCAGCCCTCCGGGACAGGGTTGGGGAGGGACCTACGAGCAGTACTTC. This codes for CASSPPGQGWGGTYEQYF. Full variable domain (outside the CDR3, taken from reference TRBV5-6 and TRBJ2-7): DAGVTQSPTHLIKTRGQQVTLRCSPKSGHDTVSWYQQALGQGPQFIFQYYEEEERQRGNFPDRFSGHQFPNYSSELNVNALLLGDSALYLCASSPPGQGWGGTYEQYFGPGTRLTVT.

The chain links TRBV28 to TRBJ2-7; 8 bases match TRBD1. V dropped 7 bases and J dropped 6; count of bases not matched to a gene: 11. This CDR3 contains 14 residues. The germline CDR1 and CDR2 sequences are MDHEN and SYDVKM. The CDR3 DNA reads TGTGCCAGCACCGCAACAGGGGGAACGGGCGAGCAGTACTTC. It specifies CASTATGGTGEQYF. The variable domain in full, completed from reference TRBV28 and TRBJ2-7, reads DVKVTQSSRYLVKRTGEKVFLECVQDMDHENMFWYRQDPGLGLRLIYFSYDVKMKEKGDIPEGYSVSREKKERFSLILESASTNQTSMYLCASTATGGTGEQYFGPGTRLTVT.

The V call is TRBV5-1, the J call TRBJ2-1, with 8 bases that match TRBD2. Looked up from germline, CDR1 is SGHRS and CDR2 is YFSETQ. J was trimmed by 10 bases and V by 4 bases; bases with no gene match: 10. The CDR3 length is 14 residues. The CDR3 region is CASSLTAGAREQFF. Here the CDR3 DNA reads TGCGCCAGCAGCCTGACAGCGGGAGCTAGGGAGCAGTTCTTC.

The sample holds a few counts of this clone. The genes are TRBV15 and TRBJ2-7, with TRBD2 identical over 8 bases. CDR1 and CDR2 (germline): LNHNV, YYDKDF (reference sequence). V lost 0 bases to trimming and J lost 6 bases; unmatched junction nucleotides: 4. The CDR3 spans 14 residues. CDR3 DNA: TGTGCCACCAGCAGAGATTCGGGGGGGGGCGAGCAGTACTTC. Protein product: CATSRDSGGGEQYF. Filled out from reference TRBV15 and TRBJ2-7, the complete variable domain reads DAMVIQNPRYQVTQFGKPVTLSCSQTLNHNVMYWYQQKSSQAPKLLFHYYDKDFNNEADTPDNFQSRRPNTSFCFLDIRSPGLGDTAMYLCATSRDSGGGEQYFGPGTRLTVT.

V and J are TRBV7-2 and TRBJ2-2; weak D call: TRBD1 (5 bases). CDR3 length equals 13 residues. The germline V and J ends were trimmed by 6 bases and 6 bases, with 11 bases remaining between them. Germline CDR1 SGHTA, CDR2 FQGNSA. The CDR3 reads CASRSTGPGELFF. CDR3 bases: TGTGCCAGCAGAAGCACAGGACCCGGGGAGCTGTTTTTT. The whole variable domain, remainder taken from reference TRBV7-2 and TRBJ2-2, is GAGVSQSPSNKVTEKGKDVELRCDPISGHTALYWYRQSLGQGLEFLIYFQGNSAPDKSGLPSDRFSAERTGGSVSTLTIQRTQQEDSAVYLCASRSTGPGELFFGEGSRLTVL.

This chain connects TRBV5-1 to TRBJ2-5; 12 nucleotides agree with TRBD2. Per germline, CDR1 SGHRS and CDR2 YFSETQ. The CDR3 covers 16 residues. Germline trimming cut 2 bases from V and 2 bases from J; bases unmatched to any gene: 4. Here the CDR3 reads CASSLQTSGGQETQYF. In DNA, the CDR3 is TGCGCCAGCAGCTTACAGACTAGCGGGGGACAAGAGACCCAGTACTTC.

CDR3 sequence: CASSLPLAGGNTYEQYF. CDR3 DNA: TGTGCCAGCAGCTTACCCCTAGCGGGAGGCAATACCTACGAGCAGTACTTC. V gene TRBV7-8 combines with J gene TRBJ2-7; 11 bases align to TRBD2. This CDR3 comprises 17 residues. Losses at the gene ends were 2 bases for V and 2 bases for J; bases not matched to a gene: 8. CDR1 SGHVS and CDR2 FQNEAQ come from the germline V gene.

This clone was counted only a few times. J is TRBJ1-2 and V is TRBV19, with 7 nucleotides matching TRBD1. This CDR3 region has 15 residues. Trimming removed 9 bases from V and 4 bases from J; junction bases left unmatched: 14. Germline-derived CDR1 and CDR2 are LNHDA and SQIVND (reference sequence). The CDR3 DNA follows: TGTGCCAGCAGGACAGGTCGAGCTCCCCGCTATGGCTACACCTTC. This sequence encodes CASRTGRAPRYGYTF.